These 8 T cell receptor beta chains originate from one sample sequenced in a study of cytomegalovirus exposure and HLA in healthy donors. PCR employed 60 Vbeta and 13 Jbeta primers. Method: immunoSEQ multiplex PCR; TCRdb's copy keeps in-frame clones and lacks some. The repertoire holds 65,000 to 85,000 clones, with more than 60% as singletons. The source material was PBMCs. The receptors stem from a male donor in good health and CMV-seropositive.

The chain combines TRBV28 with TRBJ2-3, with 10 positions matching TRBD2. The CDR3 sequence is 18 residues long. J lost 4 bases, V lost 5 bases, and 15 bases had no gene match. Germline V gives CDR1 MDHEN, CDR2 SYDVKM. The CDR3 DNA is TGTGCCAGCAGTGGAAGGGGGGCTAGCGGGGGAGGGGCAGATACGCAGTATTTT. Its translation: CASSGRGASGGGADTQYF.

This clone is a singleton in its sample. This chain uses TRBV27 with TRBJ2-7; 10 positions agree with TRBD2. Germline lookup yields CDR1 MNHEY and CDR2 SMNVEV (reference sequence). This CDR3 is 14 amino acids long. V lost 5 bases, J lost 3 bases, and 4 bases stayed unmatched. CDR3 loop: CASSPRTSGYEQYF. The CDR3 bases are TGTGCCAGCAGTCCGCGGACTAGCGGCTACGAGCAGTACTTC.

The genes are TRBV9 and TRBJ1-1, with D unclear. The ends were cut back, 3 bases at V and 4 bases at J, with 16 bases in the middle. The germline CDR1 and CDR2 sequences are SGDLS and YYNGEE. The CDR3 consists of 15 residues. The DNA for the CDR3 is TGTGCCAGCAGCGACCCATTTCGGGGTTCCACTGAAGCTTTCTTT. This sequence encodes CASSDPFRGSTEAFF. Complete variable domain (other parts from reference TRBV9 and TRBJ1-1): DSGVTQTPKHLITATGQRVTLRCSPRSGDLSVYWYQQSLDQGLQFLIQYYNGEERAKGNILERFSAQQFPDLHSELNLSSLELGDSALYFCASSDPFRGSTEAFFGQGTRLTVV.

With regard to this clone: One end of the junction does not line up with germline, which may come from a read error. V and J are TRBV6-1 and TRBJ2-1, with 12 bases fitting TRBD2. CDR3 size: 15 residues. Germline loops: CDR1 MNHNS, CDR2 SASEGT. The CDR3: CASIELAGGYNEQFF. The CDR3 DNA follows: TGTGCCAGCATTGAACTAGCGGGAGGTTACAATGAGCAGTTCTTC.

The V and J genes are TRBV5-1 and TRBJ2-1, with D possibly TRBD2 on 5 matching bases. The CDR3 has 16 amino acids. From germline, CDR1 is SGHRS and CDR2 YFSETQ. Trimming took 2 bases from V and 5 from J, leaving 17 bases between them. DNA for the CDR3: TGCGCCAGCAGCTTCGCTACGGGCCGGGGAGACAATGAGCAGTTCTTC. Protein product: CASSFATGRGDNEQFF.

The chain couples TRBV5-1 to TRBJ2-2, with D uncertain. The CDR3 sequence is 14 residues long. Germline CDR1 is SGHRS and CDR2 is YFSETQ. V lost 7 bases and J 0 bases, leaving 10 bases between the germline ends. The CDR3 sequence: CASVAGTNTGELFF. Here the CDR3 DNA reads TGCGCCAGCGTCGCAGGAACGAACACCGGGGAGCTGTTTTTT.

The chain joins TRBV11-3 to TRBJ2-5; 8 bases line up with TRBD1. From germline, CDR1 is SGHNT and CDR2 YENEEA. The CDR3 consists of 15 residues. J was trimmed by 2 bases and V by 1 base; bases with no gene match: 3. The CDR3 sequence is CASSLGQGAQETQYF. The DNA for the CDR3 is TGTGCCAGCAGCTTAGGGCAGGGGGCTCAAGAGACCCAGTACTTC.

The chain couples TRBV27 to TRBJ2-2; D possibly corresponds to TRBD1 (5 bases). The V and J ends lost 6 bases and 6 bases respectively, with 14 bases between them. This CDR3 comprises 14 residues. Germline V gives CDR1 MNHEY, CDR2 SMNVEV (reference sequence). The CDR3 sequence: CASRDTRAPGELFF. CDR3 nucleotide sequence: TGTGCCAGCAGGGATACCAGGGCGCCCGGGGAGCTGTTTTTT.